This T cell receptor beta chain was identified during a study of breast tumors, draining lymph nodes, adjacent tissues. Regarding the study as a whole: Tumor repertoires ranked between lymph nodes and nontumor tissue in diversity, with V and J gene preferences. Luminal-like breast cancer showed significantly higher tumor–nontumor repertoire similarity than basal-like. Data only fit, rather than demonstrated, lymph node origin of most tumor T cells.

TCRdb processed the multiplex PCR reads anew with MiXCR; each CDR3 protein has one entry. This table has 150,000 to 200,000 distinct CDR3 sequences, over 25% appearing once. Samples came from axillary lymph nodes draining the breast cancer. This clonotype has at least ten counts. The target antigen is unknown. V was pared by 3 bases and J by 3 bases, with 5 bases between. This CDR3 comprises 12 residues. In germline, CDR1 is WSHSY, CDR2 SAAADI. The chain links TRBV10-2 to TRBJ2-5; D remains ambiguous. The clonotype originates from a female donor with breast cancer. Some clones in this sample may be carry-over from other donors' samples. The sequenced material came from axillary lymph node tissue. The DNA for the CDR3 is TGCGCCAGCAGTGACAGTGAAGAGACCCAGTACTTC. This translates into CASSDSEETQYF.